This record concerns one T cell receptor (beta chain) sequence. This receptor's antigen is unknown. Per-base quality was not reported, and no clone a single base away is much larger than it. TCRbeta CDR3 regions were amplified from genomic DNA by means of the immunoSEQ Assay, a bias-controlled multiplex PCR. The authors' pipeline ran thus. The number of nucleated cells in each sample was estimated from the amplification of reference gene primers within the assay. Sequence reads were collapsed and filtered to measure the absolute abundance of every unique TCRbeta CDR3 rearrangement. For each sample, productive Simpson clonality was calculated as the square root of Simpson's diversity index across productive rearrangements. What TCRdb holds here is the immuneACCESS table cut down to in-frame rearrangements. Part of the clones is not present; checked against another copy, under half of the missing clones reflect an unresolved V gene, and the others are unexplained. The V and J calls and clone size come from that table; D and trimming were worked out from the DNA. Recorded for this sample are 200,000 to 250,000 clones; about 92% of them occurred a single time. The top ten clonotypes cover around 1.2% of the sample.

These data come from a study of blood T cell repertoires in COVID-19 (dated by TCRdb to the early 2020s). About the study as a whole: Samples from collaborators originated in the United States, Italy and Spain and spanned both the acute and convalescent phases of COVID-19. The material from the prospective study consisted of cDNA or gDNA derived from T cells, B-cell-depleted T cells, or PBMCs. Deeply sampled blood TCRbeta repertoires from subjects exposed to, actively infected with, or recovered from COVID-19 were included in the dataset. The repertoires were released in a freely available public database meant as a resource for research on the immune response to SARS-CoV-2. Samples were obtained from the ongoing ImmuneRACE study (first 160 participants) and from 1,254 subjects provided by 6 global collaborators. Nearly every sample came with metadata listing a de-identified subject ID, COVID-19 status, age in years and sex. Where HLA class I and class II types were available, the types were taken from metadata supplied by the sample provider, not from assay-based typing. Broad study findings and their caveats: Clinical and demographic metadata were provided uncurated, with the amount varying by source and participant.

For CDR1 and CDR2, the germline V gene (reference sequence) lists LGHDT and YNNKEL. CDR3 length: 14 amino acids, cysteine to phenylalanine. Kept here is only the CDR3 DNA, which spans 42 bases and is read in frame from base 1. From V the trimming removes 4 bases and from J it removes 6 bases, while the gene matches leave 7 bases of the junction unaccounted for. The collaborating institutions used their own protocols to collect whole blood in K2EDTA tubes. For TCRbeta analysis, collaborator samples were shipped as frozen whole blood, as isolated PBMCs, or as DNA extracted from either sample type. Sequencing input: peripheral blood. The clonotype was recovered from a man aged 25 to 40 with acute or convalescent COVID-19. This chain is built from TRBV3-1 (or the pseudogene TRBV3-2) and TRBJ2-7; the central 9 bases match TRBD1. CDR3 reads: CASSPRTGDGEQYF. The DNA sequence is given as TGTGCCAGCAGCCCCAGGACAGGGGATGGCGAGCAGTACTTC.